The next 27 T cell receptor beta chains were all read from a single sample in a study of cytomegalovirus exposure and HLA in healthy donors. 13 Jbeta primers and 60 Vbeta primers were used for the PCR. The protocol was immunoSEQ multiplex PCR, while the TCRdb copy is restricted to in-frame clones and leaves out a portion. This repertoire shows some 150,000 clones, roughly four fifths found once; its top ten account for about 1.6%. The sequenced material came from PBMCs. All receptors come from a female donor in good health and CMV-seronegative.

Notes on this clone: One junction end does not reproduce the germline sequence, and a read error may be involved. The chain employs TRBV7-9 and TRBJ2-7; possible D gene TRBD2, 5 bases. Germline V CDR1 and CDR2: SEHNR, FQNEAQ (reference sequence). The CDR3 is 16 amino acids. CDR3: CSSSLAGERLIYEQYF. CDR3 coding DNA: TGTTCCAGCAGCTTAGCTGGGGAGCGGTTGATCTACGAGCAGTACTTC. The variable domain in full, with the rest retrieved from reference TRBV7-9 and TRBJ2-7, is DTGVSQNPRHKITKRGQNVTFRCDPISEHNRLYWYRQTLGQGPEFLTYFQNEAQLEKSRLLSDRFSAERPKGSFSTLEIQRTEQGDSAMYLCSSSLAGERLIYEQYFGPGTRLTVT.

This rearrangement joins TRBV9 to TRBJ2-5; 13 positions agree with TRBD2. Germline V gives CDR1 SGDLS, CDR2 YYNGEE. V lost 3 bases and J lost 2; bases outside the gene matches: 10. The CDR3 length is 18 residues. CDR3 coding DNA: TGTGCCAGCAGCGGGTGGGTGCTGGGACTAGCGGGGCAAGAGACCCAGTACTTC. Amino acid sequence: CASSGWVLGLAGQETQYF.

J is TRBJ1-5 and V is TRBV9, with 9 positions matching TRBD1. CDR3 length: 16 residues. Losses at the gene ends were 0 bases for V and 1 base for J; bases not matched to a gene: 2. From germline, CDR1 is SGDLS and CDR2 YYNGEE. CDR3 residues: CASSVETGGSNQPQHF. Here the CDR3 DNA reads TGTGCCAGCAGCGTAGAGACAGGGGGGAGCAATCAGCCCCAGCATTTT.

This chain uses TRBV19 with TRBJ2-1; possibly TRBD2 for D (6 bases). Germline values: CDR1 LNHDA, CDR2 SQIVND (reference sequence). The CDR3 totals 12 residues. Trimming took off 1 base at V and 10 bases at J, with 8 bases between the two ends. For the CDR3, the DNA is TGTGCCAGTAGTATAGGACTAGTGGAGCAGTTCTTC. Translation gives CASSIGLVEQFF.

This clone was recorded only once. One end of the junction fails to match germline, which may point to a read error. The genes are TRBV7-7 and TRBJ2-5, with TRBD2 identical over 8 bases. CDR1 SSHAT and CDR2 FNYEAQ come from the germline V gene (reference sequence). CDR3 length: 14 amino acids. The CDR3 nucleotides read TGTGCTAGCAGTTCCGGGGGGGTACGAGAGACCCAGTACTTC. Amino acid sequence: CASSSGGVRETQYF.

This clone was detected a few times. V is TRBV15 and J is TRBJ2-5; D call uncertain. The J call is doubtful: the DNA matches TRBJ2-7 better. This CDR3 spans 16 amino acids. CDR1 and CDR2 from the germline V gene are LNHNV and YYDKDF (reference sequence). CDR3 DNA: TGTGCCACCAGCAGGAGCTTATTGAAGTCATCTTACGAGCAGTACTTC. This gives the protein CATSRSLLKSSYEQYF.

The chain carries TRBV5-1 and TRBJ1-4, with D perhaps matching TRBD1 (5 bases). The CDR3 extends over 13 amino acids. CDR1 SGHRS and CDR2 YFSETQ come from the germline V gene. V was pared by 8 bases and J by 5 bases, with 13 bases between. CDR3 coding DNA: TGCGCCAGTCGGTACAGGTTGAATGAAAAACTGTTTTTT. This translates into CASRYRLNEKLFF. Filled out from reference TRBV5-1 and TRBJ1-4, the complete variable domain reads KAGVTQTPRYLIKTRGQQVTLSCSPISGHRSVSWYQQTPGQGLQFLFEYFSETQRNKGNFPGRFSGRQFSNSRSEMNVSTLELGDSALYLCASRYRLNEKLFFGSGTQLSVL.

This chain joins TRBV7-2 and TRBJ2-3, with D unclear. The CDR3 contains 12 residues. Deletions cut 5 bases from V and 2 bases from J, with 5 bases between. Looked up from germline, CDR1 is SGHTA and CDR2 is FQGNSA. The CDR3 loop is CASSPYTDTQYF. The DNA of the CDR3 is TGTGCCAGCAGCCCTTACACAGATACGCAGTATTTT.

The chain combines TRBV6-5 with TRBJ1-1; perhaps TRBD1 as D (6 bases). Deletions cut 6 bases from V and 6 bases from J, with 14 bases between. The CDR3 loop spans 13 amino acids. Per germline, CDR1 MNHEY and CDR2 SVGAGI. CDR3 nucleotides: TGTGCCAGCAGCGAACAGGGAAGGTCTGAAGCTTTCTTT. Protein product: CASSEQGRSEAFF.

The chain couples TRBV28 to TRBJ1-2; D remains ambiguous. The CDR3 is 16 residues long. V was shortened by 3 bases and J by 4 bases, with 18 bases between the two germline ends. Germline loops: CDR1 MDHEN, CDR2 SYDVKM. The DNA for the CDR3 is TGTGCCAGCAGTTTTGGTTTGTCGGTCCAGGCCTATGGCTACACCTTC. It encodes CASSFGLSVQAYGYTF.

The chain combines TRBV19 with TRBJ1-1; unclear D gene. Germline values: CDR1 LNHDA, CDR2 SQIVND (reference sequence). V lost 3 bases to trimming and J lost 3 bases, with 11 bases between them. The CDR3 runs to 14 residues. This chain's CDR3 is CASSIGGSYTEAFF. The CDR3 bases are TGTGCCAGTAGTATTGGAGGCAGTTACACTGAAGCTTTCTTT.

The genes are TRBV9 and TRBJ1-6; perhaps TRBD1 as D (6 bases). The CDR3 loop spans 15 amino acids. From germline, CDR1 is SGDLS and CDR2 YYNGEE. The V gene lost 0 bases and the J gene lost 9 bases, with 13 bases spanning the gap. The DNA of the CDR3 is TGTGCCAGCAGCGTAGGTAGCAGGGGCGGTTCACCCCTCCACTTT. Translation gives CASSVGSRGGSPLHF.

This sequence joins TRBV5-1 and TRBJ1-2; the match to TRBD1 covers 10 bases. After removal of 4 bases from V and 8 bases from J, the junction contained 8 bases not matched to a gene. Germline loops: CDR1 SGHRS, CDR2 YFSETQ. The CDR3 sequence is 14 residues long. CDR3 amino acids: CASSTSGTGVGYTF. The CDR3 coding sequence is TGCGCCAGCAGCACCTCCGGGACAGGGGTCGGCTACACCTTC. The full variable domain, rest sourced from reference TRBV5-1 and TRBJ1-2, is KAGVTQTPRYLIKTRGQQVTLSCSPISGHRSVSWYQQTPGQGLQFLFEYFSETQRNKGNFPGRFSGRQFSNSRSEMNVSTLELGDSALYLCASSTSGTGVGYTFGSGTRLTVV.

The CDR3 here is CASSSSTDTQYF. In DNA form, the CDR3 reads TGCGCCAGCAGCTCTAGCACAGATACGCAGTATTTT. The V gene is TRBV5-1, the J gene TRBJ2-3; D not resolved. The V gene's germline CDR1 is SGHRS and CDR2 YFSETQ. V lost 3 bases, J lost 0 bases, and 2 bases lay in between. This CDR3 has 12 amino acids.

The gene calls are TRBV28 and TRBJ2-6; 9 bases line up with TRBD1. J was trimmed by 0 bases and V by 4 bases; bases with no gene match: 7. Germline CDR1 reads MDHEN; CDR2 reads SYDVKM. CDR3 size: 18 residues. The CDR3 protein is CASSSPTGGSSGANVLTF. CDR3 bases: TGTGCCAGCAGTTCCCCGACAGGGGGTAGCTCTGGGGCCAACGTCCTGACTTTC.

This chain joins TRBV7-3 and TRBJ2-1, with D tentatively TRBD1 (5 bases). Trimming pared 5 bases from V and 8 bases from J, leaving 16 bases between. This CDR3 is built from 14 residues. The germline V gene has CDR1 SGHTA and CDR2 FQGTGA. CDR3 in amino acids: CASSRQRGTDEQFF. CDR3 in DNA: TGTGCCAGCAGCCGACAGCGAGGAACGGATGAGCAGTTCTTC.

The rearrangement joins TRBV4-2 to TRBJ2-2; 8 bases align to TRBD1. The V and J ends lost 3 bases and 0 bases, in that order; junction bases with no gene match: 18. The CDR3 spans 21 residues. Per germline, CDR1 LGHNA and CDR2 YNFKEQ. CDR3 in amino acids: CASSHRLQGEGNLANTGELFF. DNA for the CDR3: TGTGCCAGCAGCCATCGATTACAGGGGGAAGGTAATTTAGCGAACACCGGGGAGCTGTTTTTT.

V is TRBV28 and J is TRBJ2-7, with 7 bases aligning to TRBD1. After removal of 1 base from V and 5 bases from J, the junction contained 14 bases not matched to a gene. This CDR3 is 17 amino acids long. In germline, CDR1 is MDHEN, CDR2 SYDVKM. The CDR3 is CASSLLGSSGQVDEQYF. The CDR3 nucleotides read TGTGCCAGCAGTTTATTAGGATCGTCCGGACAGGTGGACGAGCAGTACTTC.

A single count supports this clone. The chain joins TRBV5-6 to TRBJ2-7, with D possibly being TRBD1 (5 bases). The CDR3 spans 15 residues. V was shortened by 1 base and J by 9 bases, with 20 bases between the two germline ends. Per germline, CDR1 SGHDT and CDR2 YYEEEE. The CDR3 is CASSLSETALFRQYF. The CDR3, as DNA: TGTGCCAGCAGCTTGTCCGAGACAGCCCTATTTCGGCAGTACTTC. Supplemented by reference TRBV5-6 and TRBJ2-7, the full variable domain reads DAGVTQSPTHLIKTRGQQVTLRCSPKSGHDTVSWYQQALGQGPQFIFQYYEEEERQRGNFPDRFSGHQFPNYSSELNVNALLLGDSALYLCASSLSETALFRQYFGPGTRLTVT.

The V gene is TRBV19, the J gene TRBJ1-5; 10 bases agree with TRBD1. Germline V gene data show CDR1 as LNHDA and CDR2 as SQIVND (reference sequence). Losses at the gene ends were 8 bases for V and 5 bases for J; bases not matched to a gene: 3. The CDR3 is 13 residues long. Here the CDR3 reads CASRGQGYQPQHF. The CDR3 nucleotides read TGTGCCAGTCGGGGACAGGGGTATCAGCCCCAGCATTTT. Looking up the rest from reference TRBV19 and TRBJ1-5 gives the full variable domain: DGGITQSPKYLFRKEGQNVTLSCEQNLNHDAMYWYRQDPGQGLRLIYYSQIVNDFQKGDIAEGYSVSREKKESFPLTVTSAQKNPTAFYLCASRGQGYQPQHFGDGTRLSIL.

V and J are TRBV7-2 and TRBJ1-1; D is perhaps TRBD1 (5 bases). The CDR3 spans 14 residues. CDR1 SGHTA and CDR2 FQGNSA come from the germline V gene. V was trimmed by 4 bases and J by 4 bases, leaving 13 bases between them. The CDR3 loop is CASSSPGVGTEAFF. CDR3 DNA: TGTGCCAGCAGCTCCCCGGGGGTTGGCACTGAAGCTTTCTTT.

The DNA of the CDR3 is TGTGCCATCAGTGACCGGAGCACAGATACGCAGTATTTT. Translated: CAISDRSTDTQYF. This chain joins TRBV10-3 and TRBJ2-3; D not certain. CDR1 and CDR2 (germline): ENHRY, SYGVKD. Trimming stripped 3 bases from V and 0 bases from J, with 4 bases between. This CDR3 region has 13 residues.

The chain joins TRBV6-1 to TRBJ1-1, with 7 bases aligning to TRBD1. Germline V lookup: CDR1 MNHNS, CDR2 SASEGT. Unmatched junction bases numbered 3, after V lost 5 bases and J lost 0 bases. The CDR3 contains 14 residues. CDR3: CASSRQGLNTEAFF. The CDR3 DNA is TGTGCCAGCAGTAGACAGGGACTGAACACTGAAGCTTTCTTT.

The chain combines TRBV25-1 with TRBJ2-3, with unresolved D. Between the trimmed V and J ends, which lost 1 base and 2 bases, there was a span of 13 bases. The CDR3 totals 16 residues. Per the germline V gene, CDR1 is MGHDK and CDR2 is SYGVNS. This CDR3 is CASSEFEERYTDTQYF. In DNA, the CDR3 is TGTGCCAGCAGTGAATTTGAGGAGAGATACACAGATACGCAGTATTTT. The entire variable domain, with the rest obtained from reference TRBV25-1 and TRBJ2-3, is as follows: EADIYQTPRYLVIGTGKKITLECSQTMGHDKMYWYQQDPGMELHLIHYSYGVNSTEKGDLSSESTVSRIRTEHFPLTLESARPSHTSQYLCASSEFEERYTDTQYFGPGTRLTVL.

This clone was seen more than once but under ten times. This chain uses TRBV6-4 with TRBJ2-2; TRBD2 aligns across 8 bases. Germline CDR1 reads MRHNA; CDR2 reads SNTAGT. V was clipped by 6 bases and J by 0 bases; unmatched bases: 0. The CDR3 is made up of 14 amino acids. This CDR3 reads CASSGGANTGELFF. CDR3 DNA sequence: TGTGCCAGCAGCGGGGGGGCGAACACCGGGGAGCTGTTTTTT.

The gene calls are TRBV6-1 and TRBJ2-7, with D possibly being TRBD1 (6 bases). V lost 1 base to trimming and J lost 0 bases, with 13 bases between them. Germline V gene sequence: CDR1 MNHNS, CDR2 SASEGT. The CDR3 consists of 16 residues. The CDR3 loop reads CASSEEAGVSSYEQYF. The CDR3 DNA follows: TGTGCCAGCAGTGAAGAAGCAGGGGTCAGCTCCTACGAGCAGTACTTC.

The V and J genes are TRBV7-8 and TRBJ1-1; tentative D call: TRBD1 (5 bases). CDR3 length: 14 amino acids. The V end was cut by 5 bases, the J end by 1 base, with 11 bases between. In germline, CDR1 is SGHVS, CDR2 FQNEAQ. CDR3 amino acids: CASSPGGRNTEAFF. The CDR3, as DNA: TGTGCCAGCAGCCCGGGGGGAAGGAACACTGAAGCTTTCTTT.